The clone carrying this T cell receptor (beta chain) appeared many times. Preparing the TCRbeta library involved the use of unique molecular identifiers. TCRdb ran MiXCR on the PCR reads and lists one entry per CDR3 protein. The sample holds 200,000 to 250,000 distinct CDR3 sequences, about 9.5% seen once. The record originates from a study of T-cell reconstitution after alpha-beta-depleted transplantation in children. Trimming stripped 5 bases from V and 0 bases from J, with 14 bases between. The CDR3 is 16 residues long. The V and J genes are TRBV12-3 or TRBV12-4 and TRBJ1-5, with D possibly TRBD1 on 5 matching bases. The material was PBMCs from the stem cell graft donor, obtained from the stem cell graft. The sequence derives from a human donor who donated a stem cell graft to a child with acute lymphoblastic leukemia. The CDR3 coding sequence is TGTGCCAGCAGTCCTATAGGGGTCCTTAGCAATCAGCCCCAGCATTTT. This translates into CASSPIGVLSNQPQHF.